One sample yielded the 24 T cell receptor beta chains listed below, sequenced in a study of T cell repertoires in cytomegalovirus infection. TCRdb re-called the reads through MiXCR, storing one row per CDR3 protein. The repertoire holds almost 300,000 distinct CDR3 sequences, with about 9.1% as singletons. The sample consisted of PBMCs. The receptor set was obtained from a human donor in good health (CMV status not recorded). Some clones in this sample may be carry-over from other donors' samples.

Many counts were recorded for this clonotype. This rearrangement joins TRBV2 to TRBJ1-1, with TRBD1 as a possible D gene (5 bases). Trimming removed 6 bases at V and 7 bases at J, with 9 bases between. The CDR3 runs to 11 residues. Germline V lookup: CDR1 SNHLY, CDR2 FYNNEI. The CDR3 coding sequence is TGTGCCAGCAGCCTGGGGGTTGAAGCTTTCTTT. The encoded protein is CASSLGVEAFF. The full variable domain, completed using reference TRBV2 and TRBJ1-1, is EPEVTQTPSHQVTQMGQEVILRCVPISNHLYFYWYRQILGQKVEFLVSFYNNEISEKSEIFDDQFSVERPDGSNFTLKIRSTKLEDSAMYFCASSLGVEAFFGQGTRLTVV.

There are many counts of this clonotype. The gene calls are TRBV10-3 and TRBJ2-3, with 8 bases matching TRBD2. Germline lookup yields CDR1 ENHRY and CDR2 SYGVKD. The CDR3 is made up of 12 amino acids. V lost 9 bases to trimming and J lost 2 bases; unmatched junction nucleotides: 1. CDR3 loop: CAIAGDTDTQYF. The CDR3 DNA reads TGTGCCATAGCGGGGGACACAGATACGCAGTATTTT.

The table lists this clonotype with many counts. V gene TRBV3-1 combines with J gene TRBJ2-7; TRBD1 matches 11 bases. Germline values: CDR1 LGHDT, CDR2 YNNKEL (reference sequence). CDR3 size: 14 residues. V lost 2 bases and J lost 6; bases outside the gene matches: 3. The CDR3 DNA reads as TGTGCCAGCAGCCAACTGGGACAGGGGGGCGAGCAGTACTTC. It translates to CASSQLGQGGEQYF.

This clonotype was seen many times. This chain uses TRBV7-8 with TRBJ2-7, with 9 bases matching TRBD1. This CDR3 region has 16 residues. Germline trimming cut 5 bases from V and 3 bases from J; bases unmatched to any gene: 11. The germline gives CDR1 SGHVS, CDR2 FQNEAQ. CDR3 DNA sequence: TGTGCCAGCAGCCCGAAGACAGGGACAGGGAGCTACGAGCAGTACTTC. Its translation: CASSPKTGTGSYEQYF.

The sample holds many counts of this clonotype. The chain recombines TRBV7-2 with TRBJ2-7; D is perhaps TRBD1 (5 bases). The CDR3 has 15 amino acids. The V gene lost 6 bases and the J gene lost 0 bases, with 15 bases spanning the gap. Germline V gives CDR1 SGHTA, CDR2 FQGNSA. The CDR3 spells CASSPGQGHSYEQYF. As DNA, the CDR3 is TGTGCCAGCAGTCCAGGCCAGGGCCACTCCTACGAGCAGTACTTC.

This clonotype was recorded many times. The chain couples TRBV28 to TRBJ1-2; D not certain. This CDR3 region has 13 residues. Germline V lookup: CDR1 MDHEN, CDR2 SYDVKM. Trimming left V 3 bases short and J 2 bases short, with 7 bases between. The CDR3 DNA reads as TGTGCCAGCAGTTTTGGGCAGAACTATGGCTACACCTTC. This gives the protein CASSFGQNYGYTF.

This clonotype came up many times. V and J are TRBV7-8 and TRBJ2-2, with 7 bases lining up with TRBD2. CDR1 is SGHVS and CDR2 is FQNEAQ in the germline V gene. This CDR3 contains 15 residues. J was trimmed by 3 bases and V by 2 bases; bases with no gene match: 3. The CDR3 loop is CASSLRGEYTGELFF. In DNA, the CDR3 is TGTGCCAGCAGCTTACGGGGGGAGTACACCGGGGAGCTGTTTTTT.

This rearrangement joins TRBV6-2 or TRBV6-3 to TRBJ2-2; D perhaps matches TRBD1 (6 bases). V was pared by 6 bases and J by 0 bases, with 11 bases between. The germline CDR1 and CDR2 sequences are MNHEY and SVGEGT. This CDR3 is built from 15 residues. In DNA form, the CDR3 reads TGTGCCAGCAGAAGGGGGACGGCGAACACCGGGGAGCTGTTTTTT. Encoded protein: CASRRGTANTGELFF.

At least ten counts were recorded for this clonotype. The rearrangement joins TRBV7-9 to TRBJ1-1; D not resolved. The germline V gene encodes CDR1 SEHNR and CDR2 FQNEAQ (reference sequence). Deletions cut 5 bases from V and 1 base from J, with 17 bases between. The CDR3 totals 16 residues. The CDR3: CASSLGLPGPNTEAFF. CDR3 nucleotides: TGTGCCAGCAGCCTTGGGTTACCGGGTCCGAACACTGAAGCTTTCTTT.

In this sample, this clonotype turned up many times. V is TRBV7-3 and J is TRBJ2-3; D is ambiguous. The CDR3 extends over 14 amino acids. Deletions cut 2 bases from V and 0 bases from J, with 6 bases between. Germline-derived CDR1 and CDR2 are SGHTA and FQGTGA. CDR3 region: CASSLGQSTDTQYF. CDR3 in DNA: TGTGCCAGCAGCTTAGGCCAGAGCACAGATACGCAGTATTTT.

This clonotype was seen repeatedly, ten times or more. This rearrangement joins TRBV20-1 to TRBJ2-3; a possible D gene is TRBD2 (6 bases). V was trimmed by 7 bases and J by 4 bases, leaving 9 bases between them. Germline V CDR1 and CDR2: DFQATT, SNEGSKA (reference sequence). The CDR3 is made up of 11 amino acids. The CDR3 DNA reads TGCAGTGGGAGGGGCGCAGATACGCAGTATTTT. Translating gives CSGRGADTQYF.

J is TRBJ2-7 and V is TRBV2, with a tentative D call TRBD2 (6 bases). The CDR3 is 12 residues long. Germline V gene sequence: CDR1 SNHLY, CDR2 FYNNEI. V lost 3 bases and J 5 bases, leaving 8 bases between the germline ends. The CDR3, as DNA: TGTGCCAGCAGTGAGACGGGGGACGAGCAGTACGTC. Protein sequence: CASSETGDEQYV.

This clonotype was counted a single time. This could be a read error, since a much larger clone is one nucleotide away. The chain uses TRBV2 and TRBJ2-7; 9 bases are shared with TRBD1. V lost 4 bases, J lost 5 bases, and 12 bases stayed unmatched. There are 16 residues in the CDR3. Germline CDR1 is SNHLY and CDR2 is FYNNEI. CDR3 residues: CASSGSRDRVFDEQYF. The CDR3 nucleotides read TGTGCCAGCAGTGGATCTAGGGACAGGGTCTTCGACGAGCAGTACTTC.

In its sample, this clonotype was seen a few times. The chain is built from TRBV10-3 and TRBJ1-2, with unresolved D. Trimming took off 0 bases at V and 6 bases at J, with 11 bases between the two ends. The CDR3 sequence is 14 residues long. Germline loops: CDR1 ENHRY, CDR2 SYGVKD. As DNA, the CDR3 is TGTGCCATCAGTGAGTCGACGGTGGGCGATGGCTACACCTTC. Translating it yields CAISESTVGDGYTF.

In this sample, this clonotype turned up many times. The CDR3 protein is CSAEGGSRYSNQPQHF. The CDR3 DNA sequence: TGCAGTGCTGAGGGGGGGTCTCGTTATAGCAATCAGCCCCAGCATTTT. V gene TRBV20-1 combines with J gene TRBJ1-5; tentatively, D is TRBD1 (6 bases). The V end lost 5 bases, the J end lost 0 bases, and 17 bases lay between the germline ends. There are 16 residues in the CDR3. Germline assignment: CDR1 DFQATT and CDR2 SNEGSKA (reference sequence).

This clonotype was detected many times. The chain couples TRBV7-2 to TRBJ2-2; no clear D. This CDR3 spans 15 amino acids. V was shortened by 6 bases and J by 6 bases, with 17 bases between the two germline ends. Germline CDR1 SGHTA, CDR2 FQGNSA. CDR3 in DNA: TGTGCCAGCAGTAAAAACGTGGATATGCCCGGGGAGCTGTTTTTT. It is translated as CASSKNVDMPGELFF. The entire variable domain, with the rest obtained from reference TRBV7-2 and TRBJ2-2, is as follows: GAGVSQSPSNKVTEKGKDVELRCDPISGHTALYWYRQSLGQGLEFLIYFQGNSAPDKSGLPSDRFSAERTGGSVSTLTIQRTQQEDSAVYLCASSKNVDMPGELFFGEGSRLTVL.

This clonotype was seen repeatedly, ten times or more. V gene TRBV20-1 combines with J gene TRBJ1-2; TRBD1 matches at 9 bases. Germline V lookup: CDR1 DFQATT, CDR2 SNEGSKA (reference sequence). The CDR3 covers 13 residues. With 5 bases clipped from V and 4 bases from J, the junction kept 5 bases outside the gene matches. The chain's CDR3 is CSAEDRGGYGYTF. The CDR3 nucleotides read TGCAGTGCTGAGGACAGGGGCGGCTATGGCTACACCTTC.

This clonotype was detected ten times or more. The gene calls are TRBV7-2 and TRBJ1-2, with 8 nucleotides matching TRBD1. The V gene's germline CDR1 is SGHTA and CDR2 FQGNSA. Trimming cost V 3 bases and J 6 bases; bases outside gene matches: 6. The CDR3 runs to 14 residues. The CDR3 nucleotides read TGTGCCAGCAGCTTCCAGGGGGCGCGGGATGGCTACACCTTC. Protein product: CASSFQGARDGYTF.

This clonotype was detected many times. This chain joins TRBV5-6 and TRBJ2-7; 9 bases are a match to TRBD1. Trimming removed 2 bases from V and 5 bases from J; junction bases left unmatched: 14. The length of the CDR3 is 17 residues. Germline assignment: CDR1 SGHDT and CDR2 YYEEEE. The CDR3 bases are TGTGCCAGCAGCTTTTTTCTCCGGGACAGGGATAGGAACGAGCAGTACTTC. This sequence encodes CASSFFLRDRDRNEQYF.

This clonotype was seen a handful of times. Sequence at one end of the junction differs from germline and may be a read error. The chain has TRBV6-2 or TRBV6-3 and TRBJ1-1, with TRBD1 matching over 8 bases. CDR1 and CDR2 from the germline V gene are MNHEY and SVGEGT. The CDR3 has 16 amino acids. This chain's CDR3 is CASSYQLDRVKTEAFF. The CDR3 DNA sequence: TGTGCCAGCAGTTACCAACTGGACAGGGTGAAAACTGAAGCTTTCTTT.

There are a few counts of this clonotype. V and J are TRBV19 and TRBJ1-2; D is perhaps TRBD1 (5 bases). With 0 bases removed from V and 8 bases from J, the gap between germline ends came to 7 bases. CDR3 length: 12 residues. Germline CDR1 and CDR2: LNHDA and SQIVND (reference sequence). In DNA form, the CDR3 reads TGTGCCAGTAGTATAGAAGGGGTCGGCTACACCTTC. This encodes CASSIEGVGYTF.

This clonotype was counted between two and nine times. The chain has TRBV27 and TRBJ2-7; the match to TRBD2 covers 7 bases. The CDR3 spans 15 residues. Germline CDR1 MNHEY, CDR2 SMNVEV (reference sequence). V shed 6 bases and J 1 base; nucleotides not matched to a gene: 9. CDR3 in amino acids: CASRQRAGHSYEQYF. CDR3 DNA: TGTGCCAGCAGGCAGAGAGCGGGGCATTCCTACGAGCAGTACTTC.

There are many counts of this clonotype. The chain uses TRBV19 and TRBJ2-1, with 15 bases matching TRBD2. The V and J ends lost 8 bases and 0 bases, in that order; junction bases with no gene match: 8. In germline, CDR1 is LNHDA, CDR2 SQIVND (reference sequence). This CDR3 spans 18 amino acids. In DNA, the CDR3 is TGTGCCAGTTCCCCGGGACTAGCGGGGGGATCCTCCTACAATGAGCAGTTCTTC. This sequence encodes CASSPGLAGGSSYNEQFF.

This clonotype came up many times. V gene TRBV4-1 combines with J gene TRBJ2-1, with 12 positions matching TRBD2. The CDR3 covers 20 residues. The V gene's germline CDR1 is MGHRA and CDR2 YSYEKL. V gave up 1 base and J gave up 4 bases; unmatched junction bases: 14. The CDR3 spells CASSQVGLAGGQNWYNEQFF. The DNA of the CDR3 is TGCGCCAGCAGCCAAGTTGGGCTAGCGGGGGGGCAGAACTGGTACAATGAGCAGTTCTTC.